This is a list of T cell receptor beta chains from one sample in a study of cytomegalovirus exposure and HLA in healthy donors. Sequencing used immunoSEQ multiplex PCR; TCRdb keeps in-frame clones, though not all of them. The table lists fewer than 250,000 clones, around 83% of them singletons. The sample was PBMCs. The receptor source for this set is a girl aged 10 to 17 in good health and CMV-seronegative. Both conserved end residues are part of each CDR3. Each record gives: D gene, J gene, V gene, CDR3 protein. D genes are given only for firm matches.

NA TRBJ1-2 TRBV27 CASRGYPGTWGYTF
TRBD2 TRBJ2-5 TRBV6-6 CASSPWREVETQYF
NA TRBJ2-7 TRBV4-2 CASSPQFGGEQYF
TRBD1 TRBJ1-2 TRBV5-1 CASSFDRGNYGYTF
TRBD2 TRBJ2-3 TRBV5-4 CASSLAAGARPDTQYF
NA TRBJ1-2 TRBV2 CASTDSPTSTSGGYTF
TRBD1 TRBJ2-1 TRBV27 CASTTPLYPGTVSYNEQFF
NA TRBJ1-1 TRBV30 CAWLAHSNTEAFF
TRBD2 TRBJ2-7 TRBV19 CASSIAGAYEQYF
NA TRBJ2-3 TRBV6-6 CASSYVGGTDTQYF
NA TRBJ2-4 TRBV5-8 CASSSRAPKNIQYF
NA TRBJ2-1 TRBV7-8 CASSLDRLPSDEQFF
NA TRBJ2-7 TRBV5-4 CASSPDSSSRSYEQYF
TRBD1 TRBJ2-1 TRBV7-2 CASGTGVRNEQFF
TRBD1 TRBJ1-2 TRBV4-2 CASSDTPTGEIVGYGYTF
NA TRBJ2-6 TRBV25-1 CASSEVFSGANVLTF
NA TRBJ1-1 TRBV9 CASSPVSHNTEAFF
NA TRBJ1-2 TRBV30 CAWSSGVGGYTF
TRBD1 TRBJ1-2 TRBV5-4 CASTSTGEGYGYTF
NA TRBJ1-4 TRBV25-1 CASSGRGRVREKLFF
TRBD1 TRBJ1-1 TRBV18 CASSKQGASDTEAFF
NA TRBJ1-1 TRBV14 CASSLRLNRNTEAFF
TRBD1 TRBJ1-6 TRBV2 CASRTGTGGNSPLHF
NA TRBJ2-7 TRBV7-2 CASSGLYEQYF
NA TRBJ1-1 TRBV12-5 CASGQHREQAFF
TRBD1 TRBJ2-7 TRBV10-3 CAISQGVGGSYEQYF